This T cell receptor (beta chain) was captured in a study of human T cells and chemical hapten exposure. This clonotype was seen a few times. With 0 bases removed from V and 7 bases from J, the gap between germline ends came to 16 bases. The CDR3 extends over 16 amino acids. CDR1 and CDR2 from the germline V gene are SGHVS and FQNEAQ. The time point was: pre-sensitization, week 0. Treatment denoted: therapeutic diphenylcyclopropenone sensitization with weekly scalp DPC. TCRdb re-called the RACE reads through MiXCR, storing one row per CDR3 protein. Among tens of thousands of distinct CDR3 sequences listed, 6% to 9.5% were seen once.

This clonotype was obtained from a woman in her forties or fifties with alopecia areata. Some clones in this sample may be carry-over from other donors' samples. This chain links TRBV7-8 with TRBJ2-1; perhaps TRBD2 as D (6 bases). Sample: whole blood, taken in connection with sensitization to the hapten diphenylcyclopropenone (DPC). CDR3 in amino acids: CASSLAMGLLGNEQFF. The CDR3 DNA follows: TGTGCCAGCAGCTTAGCTATGGGACTCCTAGGGAATGAGCAGTTCTTC.